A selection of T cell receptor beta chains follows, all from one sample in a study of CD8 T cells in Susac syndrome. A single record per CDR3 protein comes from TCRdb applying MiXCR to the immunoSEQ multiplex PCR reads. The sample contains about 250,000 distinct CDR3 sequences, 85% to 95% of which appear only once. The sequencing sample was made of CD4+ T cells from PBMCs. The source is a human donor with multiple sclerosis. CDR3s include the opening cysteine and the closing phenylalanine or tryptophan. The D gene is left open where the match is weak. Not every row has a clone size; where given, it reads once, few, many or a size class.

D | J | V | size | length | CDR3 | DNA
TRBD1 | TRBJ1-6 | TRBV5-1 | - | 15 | CASSETGTGNSPLHF | TGCGCCAGCAGCGAAACCGGGACAGGGAATTCACCCCTCCACTTT
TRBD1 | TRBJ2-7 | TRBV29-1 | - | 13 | CSVGDRGLYEQYF | TGCAGCGTTGGGGACAGGGGATTATACGAGCAGTACTTC
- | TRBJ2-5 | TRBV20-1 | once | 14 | CSARNPHTEETQYF | TGCAGTGCTAGAAATCCACACACCGAAGAGACCCAGTACTTC
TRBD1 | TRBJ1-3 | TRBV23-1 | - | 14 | CASRDRSLQNTIYF | TGCGCCAGCAGGGACAGGTCTCTGCAAAACACCATATATTTT
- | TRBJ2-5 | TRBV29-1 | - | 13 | CSVAATTGETQYF | TGCAGCGTTGCGGCCACCACCGGGGAGACCCAGTACTTC
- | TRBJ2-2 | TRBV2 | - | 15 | CASRSEALAWGELFF | TGTGCCAGCAGATCGGAGGCCCTAGCTTGGGGGGAGCTGTTTTTT
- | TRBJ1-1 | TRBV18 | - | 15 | CASSPTTEGNTEAFF | TGTGCCAGCTCACCTACCACAGAGGGGAACACTGAAGCTTTCTTT
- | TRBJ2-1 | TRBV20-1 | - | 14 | CSATRAGPYNEQFF | TGCAGTGCTACTCGAGCGGGTCCCTACAATGAGCAGTTCTTC
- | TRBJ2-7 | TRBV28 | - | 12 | CASSLFGSGQYF | TGTGCCAGCAGTTTGTTCGGGAGCGGGCAGTACTTC
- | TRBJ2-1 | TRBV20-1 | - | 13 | CSVPGLSLNEQFF | TGCAGTGTCCCGGGACTGAGCCTGAATGAGCAGTTCTTC
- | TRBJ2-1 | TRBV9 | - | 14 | CASSVVDTGAEQFF | TGTGCCAGCAGCGTAGTCGACACGGGGGCCGAGCAGTTCTTC
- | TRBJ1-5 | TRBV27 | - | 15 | CASSPALGTNQPQHF | TGTGCCAGCAGCCCCGCGTTGGGGACAAATCAGCCCCAGCATTTT
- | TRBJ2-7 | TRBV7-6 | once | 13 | CASSFLTAHEQYF | TGTGCCAGCAGCTTTTTGACGGCCCACGAGCAGTACTTC
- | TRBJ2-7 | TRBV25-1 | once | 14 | CASSEYRNTYEQYF | TGTGCCAGCAGTGAATACAGGAACACCTACGAGCAGTACTTC
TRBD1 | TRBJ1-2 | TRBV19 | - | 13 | CASQGGWNYGYTF | TGTGCCAGTCAGGGGGGATGGAACTATGGCTACACCTTC
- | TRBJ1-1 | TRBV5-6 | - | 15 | CASSWAGVTNTEAFF | TGTGCCAGCAGCTGGGCAGGGGTAACGAACACTGAAGCTTTCTTT
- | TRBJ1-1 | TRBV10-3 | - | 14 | CATAMGSQSPEAFF | TGTGCCACCGCTATGGGAAGTCAGTCCCCTGAAGCTTTCTTT
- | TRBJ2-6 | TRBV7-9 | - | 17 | CASSSPSPVSVGNVLTF | TGTGCCAGCAGCTCACCCAGCCCCGTTTCTGTAGGCAACGTCCTGACTTTC
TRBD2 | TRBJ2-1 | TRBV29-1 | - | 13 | CSVGGGVRNEQFF | TGCAGCGTTGGCGGGGGGGTTCGCAATGAGCAGTTCTTC
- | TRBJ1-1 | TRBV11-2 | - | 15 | CASSQPGRTNTEAFF | TGTGCCAGCAGCCAACCCGGGAGAACGAACACTGAAGCTTTCTTT
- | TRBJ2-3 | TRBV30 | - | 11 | CAWTPIDTQYF | TGTGCCTGGACTCCTATCGATACGCAGTATTTT
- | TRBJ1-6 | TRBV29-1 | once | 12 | CSVRTGDSPLHF | TGCAGCGTAAGGACGGGGGATTCACCCCTCCACTTT
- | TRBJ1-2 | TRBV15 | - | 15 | CATSSGGHQSNGYTF | TGTGCCACCAGCAGTGGGGGACACCAGTCTAATGGCTACACCTTC
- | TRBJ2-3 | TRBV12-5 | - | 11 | CASGLWDTQYF | TGTGCTAGTGGTTTGTGGGATACGCAGTATTTT
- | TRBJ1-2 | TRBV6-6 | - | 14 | CASNGDRSNYGYTF | TGTGCCAGCAATGGAGACAGGTCGAACTATGGCTACACCTTC
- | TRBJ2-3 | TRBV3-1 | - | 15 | CASSQEKSGRDTQYF | TGTGCCAGCAGCCAAGAGAAGTCGGGGAGAGATACGCAGTATTTT
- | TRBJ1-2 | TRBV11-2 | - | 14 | CASRPGVPEGGYTF | TGTGCCAGCAGGCCAGGGGTCCCCGAGGGTGGCTACACCTTC
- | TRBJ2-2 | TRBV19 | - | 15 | CATPAGPTNTGELFF | TGTGCCACCCCGGCAGGGCCTACGAACACCGGGGAGCTGTTTTTT
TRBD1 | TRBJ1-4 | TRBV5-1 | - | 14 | CASRKDRGGEKLFF | TGCGCCAGCAGAAAAGACAGGGGCGGTGAAAAACTGTTTTTT
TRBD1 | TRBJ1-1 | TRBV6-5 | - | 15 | CASRLQGLRNTEAFF | TGTGCCAGCAGACTACAGGGGCTGAGGAACACTGAAGCTTTCTTT
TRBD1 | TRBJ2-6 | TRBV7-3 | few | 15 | CASSSDRAGANVLTF | TGTGCCAGCAGCTCCGACAGGGCTGGGGCCAACGTCCTGACTTTC
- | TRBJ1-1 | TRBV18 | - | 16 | CASSPIGRERGTEAFF | TGTGCCAGCTCACCTATAGGACGGGAAAGAGGGACTGAAGCTTTCTTT
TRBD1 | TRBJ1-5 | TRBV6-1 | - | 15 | CASSDGTGSGQPQHF | TGTGCCAGCAGTGATGGGACAGGGAGTGGACAGCCCCAGCATTTT
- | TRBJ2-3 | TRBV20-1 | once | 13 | CSARGGFTDTQYF | TGCAGTGCTCGCGGGGGCTTCACAGATACGCAGTATTTT
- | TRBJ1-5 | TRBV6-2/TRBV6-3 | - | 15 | CASSPFRTAHQPQHF | TGTGCCAGCAGTCCCTTCCGGACAGCTCATCAGCCCCAGCATTTT
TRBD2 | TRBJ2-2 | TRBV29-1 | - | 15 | CSVQGLAGGTGELFF | TGCAGCGTTCAAGGTCTAGCGGGAGGCACCGGGGAGCTGTTTTTT
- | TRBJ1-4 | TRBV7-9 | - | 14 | CASSLAEYNEKLFF | TGTGCCAGCAGCTTAGCCGAGTACAATGAAAAACTGTTTTTT
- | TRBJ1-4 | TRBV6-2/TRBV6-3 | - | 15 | CASSTRTAINEKLFF | TGTGCCAGCAGTACCCGGACAGCTATTAATGAAAAACTGTTTTTT
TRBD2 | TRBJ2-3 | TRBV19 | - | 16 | CASSISAGLYTDTQYF | TGTGCCAGTAGTATCTCAGCGGGGTTGTACACAGATACGCAGTATTTT
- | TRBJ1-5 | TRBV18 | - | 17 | CASSPPSGRVGNQPQHF | TGTGCCAGCTCACCACCGTCCGGCAGGGTGGGCAATCAGCCCCAGCATTTT
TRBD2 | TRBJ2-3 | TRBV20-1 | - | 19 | CSARGESSGAAGGTDTQYF | TGCAGTGCTAGAGGAGAGTCTAGCGGGGCCGCTGGGGGCACAGATACGCAGTATTTT
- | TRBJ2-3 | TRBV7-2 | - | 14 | CASSLGGFADTQYF | TGTGCCAGCAGCTTAGGGGGGTTTGCAGATACGCAGTATTTT
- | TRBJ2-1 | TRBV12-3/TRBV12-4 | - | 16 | CASSPPGTRAYNEQFF | TGTGCCAGCAGTCCCCCGGGAACTAGAGCCTACAATGAGCAGTTCTTC
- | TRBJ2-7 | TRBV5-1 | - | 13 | CASSLEGVGEQYF | TGCGCCAGCAGCTTGGAGGGGGTTGGAGAGCAGTACTTC
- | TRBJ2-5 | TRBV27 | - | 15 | CASSSRGGSQETQYF | TGTGCCAGCAGTTCACGTGGGGGCAGTCAGGAGACCCAGTACTTC